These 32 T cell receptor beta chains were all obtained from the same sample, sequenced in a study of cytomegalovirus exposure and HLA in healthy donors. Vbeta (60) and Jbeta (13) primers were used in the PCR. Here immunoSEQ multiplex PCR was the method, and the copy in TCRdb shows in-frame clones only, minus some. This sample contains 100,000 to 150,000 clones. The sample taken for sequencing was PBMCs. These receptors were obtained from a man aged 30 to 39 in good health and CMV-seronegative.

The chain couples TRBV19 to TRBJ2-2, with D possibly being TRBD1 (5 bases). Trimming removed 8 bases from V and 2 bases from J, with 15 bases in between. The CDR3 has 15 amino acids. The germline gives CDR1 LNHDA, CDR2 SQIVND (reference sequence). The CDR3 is CASYPPGQNTGELFF. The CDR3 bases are TGTGCCAGTTACCCCCCAGGACAAAACACCGGGGAGCTGTTTTTT.

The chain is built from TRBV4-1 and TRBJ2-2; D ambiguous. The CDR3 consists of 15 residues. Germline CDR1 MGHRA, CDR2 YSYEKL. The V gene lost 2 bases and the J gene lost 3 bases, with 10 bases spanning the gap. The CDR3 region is CASSQTASHTGELFF. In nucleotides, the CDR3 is TGCGCCAGCAGCCAAACAGCCAGTCACACCGGGGAGCTGTTTTTT.

CDR3 sequence: CASSALGGRVTDTQYF. The CDR3 bases are TGTGCCAGCAGTGCGCTGGGCGGGAGGGTGACAGATACGCAGTATTTT. The chain combines TRBV2 with TRBJ2-3, with 9 bases identical to TRBD2. Germline V lookup: CDR1 SNHLY, CDR2 FYNNEI. V dropped 4 bases and J dropped 3; count of bases not matched to a gene: 8. The CDR3 runs 16 residues.

The CDR3 here is CASSQEGGGLAAYNEQFF. CDR3 bases: TGTGCCAGCAGCCAAGAAGGGGGGGGACTAGCGGCATACAATGAGCAGTTCTTC. The gene calls are TRBV4-2 and TRBJ2-1, with 11 bases aligning to TRBD2. This CDR3 is built from 18 residues. With 0 bases clipped from V and 4 bases from J, the junction kept 8 bases outside the gene matches. Germline CDR1 LGHNA, CDR2 YNFKEQ.

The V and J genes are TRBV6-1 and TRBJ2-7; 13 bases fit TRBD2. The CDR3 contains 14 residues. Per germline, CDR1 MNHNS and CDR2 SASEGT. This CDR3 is CAGGQRTSGGEQYF. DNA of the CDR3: TGTGCTGGCGGGCAGAGGACTAGCGGGGGCGAGCAGTACTTC.

Here the CDR3 reads CASSVAGGLAGNEQFF. In DNA form, the CDR3 reads TGTGCCAGCAGCGTAGCAGGGGGCTTGGCGGGCAATGAGCAGTTCTTC. The gene calls are TRBV9 and TRBJ2-1, with 8 bases matching TRBD1. Trimming at V came to 0 bases and at J to 6 bases, leaving 8 bases not matched to a gene. Germline V lookup: CDR1 SGDLS, CDR2 YYNGEE. The CDR3 is 16 amino acids.

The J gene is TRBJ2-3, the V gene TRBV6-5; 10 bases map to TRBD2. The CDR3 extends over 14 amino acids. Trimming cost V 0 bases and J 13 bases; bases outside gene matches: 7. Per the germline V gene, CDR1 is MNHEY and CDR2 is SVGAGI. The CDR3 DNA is TGTGCCAGCAGTTACTCGGCAGCAGCGGGGGGGGAGTATTTT. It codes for CASSYSAAAGGEYF.

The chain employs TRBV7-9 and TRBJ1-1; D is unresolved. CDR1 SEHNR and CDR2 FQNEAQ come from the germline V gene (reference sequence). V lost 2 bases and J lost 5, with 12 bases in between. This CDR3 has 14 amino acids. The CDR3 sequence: CASSLKEARTEAFF. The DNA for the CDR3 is TGTGCCAGCAGCTTAAAAGAGGCACGAACTGAAGCTTTCTTT. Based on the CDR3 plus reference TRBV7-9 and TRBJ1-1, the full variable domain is DTGVSQNPRHKITKRGQNVTFRCDPISEHNRLYWYRQTLGQGPEFLTYFQNEAQLEKSRLLSDRFSAERPKGSFSTLEIQRTEQGDSAMYLCASSLKEARTEAFFGQGTRLTVV.

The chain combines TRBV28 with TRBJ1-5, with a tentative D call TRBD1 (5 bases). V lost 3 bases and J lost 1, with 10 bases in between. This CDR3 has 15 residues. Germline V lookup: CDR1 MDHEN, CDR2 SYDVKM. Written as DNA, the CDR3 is TGTGCCAGCAGTTTTGGGGGGGTGAGCAATCAGCCCCAGCATTTT. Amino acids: CASSFGGVSNQPQHF.

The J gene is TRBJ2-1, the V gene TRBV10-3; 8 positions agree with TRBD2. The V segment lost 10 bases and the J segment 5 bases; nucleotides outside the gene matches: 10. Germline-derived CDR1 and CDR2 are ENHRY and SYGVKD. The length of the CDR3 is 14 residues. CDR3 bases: TGTGCCACCGGGGGGGCCGATTGGAACAATGAGCAGTTCTTC. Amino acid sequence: CATGGADWNNEQFF.

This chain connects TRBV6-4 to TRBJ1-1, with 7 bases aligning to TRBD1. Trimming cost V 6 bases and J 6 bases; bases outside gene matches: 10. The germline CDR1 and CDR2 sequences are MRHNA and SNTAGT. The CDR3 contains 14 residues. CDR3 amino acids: CASRQGIGRAEAFF. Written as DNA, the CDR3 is TGTGCCAGCAGACAGGGGATCGGTAGGGCTGAAGCTTTCTTT.

In nucleotides, the CDR3 is TGTGCCAGCAAACCGGGACAGGGGACCTACGAGCAGTACTTC. It translates to CASKPGQGTYEQYF. The gene calls are TRBV28 and TRBJ2-7; 10 bases line up with TRBD1. The germline CDR1 and CDR2 sequences are MDHEN and SYDVKM. With 7 bases clipped from V and 2 bases from J, the junction kept 5 bases outside the gene matches. The CDR3 totals 14 residues.

The CDR3 sequence is CASSFVPSGSSTDTQYF. CDR3 nucleotides: TGTGCCAGCAGTTTTGTACCAAGCGGGTCTAGCACAGATACGCAGTATTTT. This rearrangement joins TRBV28 to TRBJ2-3, with D maybe TRBD2 (6 bases). This CDR3 is built from 17 residues. The V end was cut by 3 bases, the J end by 0 bases, with 16 bases between. Germline CDR1 and CDR2: MDHEN and SYDVKM.

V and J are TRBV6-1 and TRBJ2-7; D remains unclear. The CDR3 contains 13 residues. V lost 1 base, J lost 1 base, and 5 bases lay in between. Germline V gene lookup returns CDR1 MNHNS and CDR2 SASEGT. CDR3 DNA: TGTGCCAGCAGTGAAGGCGGATCCTACGAGCAGTACTTC. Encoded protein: CASSEGGSYEQYF.

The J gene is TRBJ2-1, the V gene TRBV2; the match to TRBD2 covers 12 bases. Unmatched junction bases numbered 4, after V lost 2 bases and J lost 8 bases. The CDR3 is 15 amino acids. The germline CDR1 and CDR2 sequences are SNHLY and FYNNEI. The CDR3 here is CASSEKTSGSHEQFF. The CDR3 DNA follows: TGTGCCAGCAGTGAAAAGACTAGCGGGAGTCATGAGCAGTTCTTC.

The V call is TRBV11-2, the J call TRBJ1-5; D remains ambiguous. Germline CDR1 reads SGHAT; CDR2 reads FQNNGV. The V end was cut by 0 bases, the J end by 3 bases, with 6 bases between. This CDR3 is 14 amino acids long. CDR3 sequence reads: CASSLEANNQPQHF. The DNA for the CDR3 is TGTGCCAGCAGCTTAGAGGCCAACAATCAGCCCCAGCATTTT.

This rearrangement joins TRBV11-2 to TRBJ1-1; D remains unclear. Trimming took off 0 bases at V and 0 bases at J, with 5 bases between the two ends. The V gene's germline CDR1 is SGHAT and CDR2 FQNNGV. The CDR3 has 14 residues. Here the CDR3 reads CASSLETVNTEAFF. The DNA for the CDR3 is TGTGCCAGCAGCTTAGAAACAGTGAACACTGAAGCTTTCTTT. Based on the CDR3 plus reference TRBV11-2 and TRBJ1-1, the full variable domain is EAGVAQSPRYKIIEKRQSVAFWCNPISGHATLYWYQQILGQGPKLLIQFQNNGVVDDSQLPKDRFSAERLKGVDSTLKIQPAKLEDSAVYLCASSLETVNTEAFFGQGTRLTVV.

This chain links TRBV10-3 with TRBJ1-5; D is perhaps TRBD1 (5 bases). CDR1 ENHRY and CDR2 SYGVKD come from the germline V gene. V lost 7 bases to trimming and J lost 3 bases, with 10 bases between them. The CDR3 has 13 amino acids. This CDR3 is CAITGGYNQPQHF. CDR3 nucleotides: TGTGCCATCACTGGGGGGTACAATCAGCCCCAGCATTTT.

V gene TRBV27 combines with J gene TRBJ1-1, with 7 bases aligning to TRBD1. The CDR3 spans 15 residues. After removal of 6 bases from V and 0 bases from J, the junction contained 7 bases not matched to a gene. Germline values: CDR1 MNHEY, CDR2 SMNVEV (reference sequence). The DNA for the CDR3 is TGTGCCAGCAGGTCGTCCGGGACAGTGAACACTGAAGCTTTCTTT. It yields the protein CASRSSGTVNTEAFF.

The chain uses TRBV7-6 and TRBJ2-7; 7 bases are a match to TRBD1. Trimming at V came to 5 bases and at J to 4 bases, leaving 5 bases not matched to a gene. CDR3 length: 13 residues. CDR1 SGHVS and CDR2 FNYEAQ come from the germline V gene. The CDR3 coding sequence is TGTGCCAGCAGCCGACAGGGTGGTTACGAGCAGTACTTC. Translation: CASSRQGGYEQYF.

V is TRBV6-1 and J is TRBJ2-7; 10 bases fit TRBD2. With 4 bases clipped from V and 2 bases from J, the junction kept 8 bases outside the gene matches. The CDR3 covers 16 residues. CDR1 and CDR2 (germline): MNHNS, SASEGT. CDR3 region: CASSGTSGHLPYEQYF. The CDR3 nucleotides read TGTGCCAGCAGTGGGACTAGCGGTCACCTTCCCTACGAGCAGTACTTC.

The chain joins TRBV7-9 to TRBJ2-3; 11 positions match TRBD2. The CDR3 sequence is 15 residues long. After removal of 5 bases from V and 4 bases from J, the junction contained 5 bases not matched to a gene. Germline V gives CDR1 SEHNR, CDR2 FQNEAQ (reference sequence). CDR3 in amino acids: CASSTSGRDSDTQYF. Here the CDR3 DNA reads TGTGCCAGCAGCACTAGCGGGAGAGACTCAGATACGCAGTATTTT.

CDR3: CASSQVRQGQQFF. CDR3 coding DNA: TGTGCCAGCAGCCAGGTTCGACAGGGCCAGCAGTTCTTC. The chain is built from TRBV4-2 and TRBJ2-1, with 7 bases that match TRBD1. This CDR3 is 13 amino acids long. Germline-derived CDR1 and CDR2 are LGHNA and YNFKEQ. V was pared by 3 bases and J by 11 bases, with 7 bases of the junction left unmatched.

CDR3 coding DNA: TGTGCCAGCAGTTTGGGGCAGGGGGCCGATCAGCCCCAGCATTTT. This encodes CASSLGQGADQPQHF. The chain employs TRBV27 and TRBJ1-5; 8 nucleotides line up with TRBD1. The CDR3 has 15 amino acids. Germline V gene sequence: CDR1 MNHEY, CDR2 SMNVEV (reference sequence). V lost 3 bases and J lost 5; bases outside the gene matches: 6.

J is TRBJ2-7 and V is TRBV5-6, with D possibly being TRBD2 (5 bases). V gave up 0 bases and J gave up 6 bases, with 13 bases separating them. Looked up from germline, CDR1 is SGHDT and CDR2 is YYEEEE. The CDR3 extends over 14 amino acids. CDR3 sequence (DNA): TGTGCCAGCAGCTTGGTGGCTAGCCCGCTCGAGCAGTACTTC. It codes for CASSLVASPLEQYF.

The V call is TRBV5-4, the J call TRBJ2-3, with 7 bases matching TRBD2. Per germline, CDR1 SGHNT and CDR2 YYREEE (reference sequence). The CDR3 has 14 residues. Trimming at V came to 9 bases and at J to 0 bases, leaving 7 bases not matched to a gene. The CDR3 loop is CAIGGSGSTDTQYF. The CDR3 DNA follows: TGTGCCATAGGAGGTAGCGGGAGCACAGATACGCAGTATTTT.

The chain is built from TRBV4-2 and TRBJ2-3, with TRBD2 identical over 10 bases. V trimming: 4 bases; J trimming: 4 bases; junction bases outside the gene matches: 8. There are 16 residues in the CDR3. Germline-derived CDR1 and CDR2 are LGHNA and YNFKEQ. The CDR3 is CASSLNPSGSADTQYF. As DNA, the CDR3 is TGTGCCAGCAGCCTCAACCCTAGCGGGAGTGCAGATACGCAGTATTTT.

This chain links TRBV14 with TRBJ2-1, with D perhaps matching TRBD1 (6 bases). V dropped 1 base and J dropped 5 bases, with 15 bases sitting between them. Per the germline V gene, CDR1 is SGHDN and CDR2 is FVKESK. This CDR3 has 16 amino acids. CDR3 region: CASSQGRGGYDNEQFF. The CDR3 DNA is TGTGCCAGCAGCCAAGGTAGAGGGGGTTACGACAATGAGCAGTTCTTC.

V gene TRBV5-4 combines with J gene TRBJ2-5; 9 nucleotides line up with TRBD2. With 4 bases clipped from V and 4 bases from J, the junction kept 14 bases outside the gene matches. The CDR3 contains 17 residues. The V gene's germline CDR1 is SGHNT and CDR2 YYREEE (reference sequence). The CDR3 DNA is TGTGCCAGCAGCCGGTCCTCGGCGGGAGGGCCAGGAGAGACCCAGTACTTC. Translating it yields CASSRSSAGGPGETQYF.

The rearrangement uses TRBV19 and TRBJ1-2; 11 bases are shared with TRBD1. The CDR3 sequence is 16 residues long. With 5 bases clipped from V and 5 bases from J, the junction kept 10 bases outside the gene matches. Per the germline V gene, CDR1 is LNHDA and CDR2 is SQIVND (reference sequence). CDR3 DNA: TGTGCCAGTAGTTCCCCGGACAGGGGGCTACGGTATGGCTACACCTTC. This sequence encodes CASSSPDRGLRYGYTF.

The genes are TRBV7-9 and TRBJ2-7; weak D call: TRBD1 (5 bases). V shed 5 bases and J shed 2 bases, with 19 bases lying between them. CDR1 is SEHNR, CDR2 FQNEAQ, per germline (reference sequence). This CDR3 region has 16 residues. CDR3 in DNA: TGTGCCAGCAGCCCCCCTCGTACAGGAATTACCTACGAGCAGTACTTC. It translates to CASSPPRTGITYEQYF.

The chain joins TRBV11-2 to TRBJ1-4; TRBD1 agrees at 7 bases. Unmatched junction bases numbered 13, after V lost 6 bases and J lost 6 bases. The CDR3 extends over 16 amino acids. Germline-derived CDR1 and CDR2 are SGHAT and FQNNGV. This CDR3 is CASSIPWRGRYEKLFF. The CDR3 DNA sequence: TGTGCCAGCAGTATCCCGTGGAGGGGGCGCTATGAAAAACTGTTTTTT.